This T cell receptor beta chain was sequenced during a study of T cell responses to AZD1222 COVID-19 vaccine. General study results and limits: Donors in the cohort were predominantly white British and more often female, and clonal diversity was possibly underestimated. The CD4 TCRs associated with vaccination extended across spike and predominated at 160-218 and 743-854. Elevations in Spike-specific TCR breadth and depth followed administration of two AZD1222 doses.

Notes on this clone: What it binds is unknown.

Germline loops: CDR1 KGHDR, CDR2 SFDVKD. Trimming removed 3 bases from V and 5 bases from J; junction bases left unmatched: 13. The CDR3 loop spans 17 amino acids. Profiling relied on immunoSEQ multiplex PCR, and the TCRdb table lists in-frame clones only, not all of them. The data show 150,000 to 200,000 clones, 80% to 90% seen once. V is TRBV24-1 and J is TRBJ2-5; 8 nucleotides line up with TRBD2. This TCR came from an adult who received the MenACWY meningococcal vaccine as a control. Here the sequenced sample was peripheral blood, taken 28 days after the second dose of the MenACWY control vaccine. The CDR3 DNA follows: TGTGCCACCAGTGATCCTGGGACTAGGGGACTGGGGGAGACCCAGTACTTC. Protein product: CATSDPGTRGLGETQYF.